The subject of this entry is one T cell receptor (beta chain). Its antigen is undetermined. This entry is derived from a study of T cell responses to AZD1222 COVID-19 vaccine. Points from the study as a whole: Receipt of two AZD1222 doses was followed by a rise in Spike-specific TCR breadth and depth. Variant regions that are unmutated are reportedly the target of nearly half of spike-specific TCRs. None of the repertoires were sampled until the peak T cell response had passed.

Generated by immunoSEQ multiplex PCR, the TCRdb table keeps only in-frame clones and is missing some. The sample includes 150,000 to 200,000 clones, 70% to 90% of them seen just once. Per germline, CDR1 LGHDT and CDR2 YNNKEL (reference sequence). The CDR3 loop spans 14 amino acids. With V trimmed by 4 bases and J by 8 bases, 9 bases remained unmatched. Sample: peripheral blood, taken on day 0 of AZD1222 vaccination. The chain uses TRBV3-1 (or the pseudogene TRBV3-2) and TRBJ1-2; 8 bases are shared with TRBD1. This clonotype was sampled from an adult in good health. The CDR3 DNA is TGTGCCAGCAGCCTGGGACAGGTTCCCAGGGGCTACACCTTC. Translation gives CASSLGQVPRGYTF.